This TCR beta chain was identified in a study of cytomegalovirus exposure and HLA in healthy donors. General observations from the study: Earlier findings revealed that most TCR beta V segments proved productive either about 87% or about 30% of the time.

Primers included in the PCR were 60 Vbeta and 13 Jbeta primers. Clones were read by immunoSEQ multiplex PCR, and TCRdb kept only the in-frame ones, dropping some. The sample yields 170,000 or so clones, 60% to 85% seen once. The CDR3 extends over 15 amino acids. The germline V gene has CDR1 SGHAT and CDR2 FQNNGV. Deletions cut 1 base from V and 3 bases from J, with 13 bases between. To note about this clone: Antigen unknown.

The chain employs TRBV11-2 and TRBJ2-7; D is perhaps TRBD2 (6 bases). Sequencing used PBMCs. The receptor comes from a male donor in good health and CMV-seronegative. The CDR3 region is CASSLVLSRDYEQYF. In DNA, the CDR3 is TGTGCCAGCAGCTTAGTGCTGTCGCGGGACTACGAGCAGTACTTC.